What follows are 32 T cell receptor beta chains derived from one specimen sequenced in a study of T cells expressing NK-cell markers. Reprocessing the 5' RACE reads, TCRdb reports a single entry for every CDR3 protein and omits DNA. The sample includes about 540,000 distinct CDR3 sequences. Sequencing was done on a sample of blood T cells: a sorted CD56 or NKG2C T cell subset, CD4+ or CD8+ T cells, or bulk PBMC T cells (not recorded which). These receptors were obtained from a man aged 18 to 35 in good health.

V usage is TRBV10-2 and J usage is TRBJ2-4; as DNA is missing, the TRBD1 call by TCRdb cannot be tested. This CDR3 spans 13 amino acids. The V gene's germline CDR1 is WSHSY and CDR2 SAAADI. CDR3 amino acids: CASSETGQDIQYF.

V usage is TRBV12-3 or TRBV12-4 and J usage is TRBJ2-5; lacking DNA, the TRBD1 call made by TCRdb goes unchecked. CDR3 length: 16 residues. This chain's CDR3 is CASSIPGQGARETQYF.

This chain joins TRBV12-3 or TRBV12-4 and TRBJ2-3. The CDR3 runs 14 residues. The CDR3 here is CASSFGSDGDTQYF.

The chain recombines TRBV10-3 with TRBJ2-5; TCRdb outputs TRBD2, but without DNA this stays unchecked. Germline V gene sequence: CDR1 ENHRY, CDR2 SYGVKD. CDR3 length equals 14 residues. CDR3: CAITGSGNQETQYF.

The CDR3 reads CASSYGAGSQETQYF. The chain joins TRBV6-5 to TRBJ2-5; TCRdb gives TRBD2 as the D gene, but with no DNA this cannot be confirmed. CDR3 length: 15 amino acids. From germline, CDR1 is MNHEY and CDR2 SVGAGI.

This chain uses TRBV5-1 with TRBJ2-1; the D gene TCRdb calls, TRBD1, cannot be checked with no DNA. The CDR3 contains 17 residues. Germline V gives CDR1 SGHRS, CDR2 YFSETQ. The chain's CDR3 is CASSQFSGTVVSNEQFF.

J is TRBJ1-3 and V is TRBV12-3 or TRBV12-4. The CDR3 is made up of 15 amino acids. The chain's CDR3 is CASTSALNPGNTIYF.

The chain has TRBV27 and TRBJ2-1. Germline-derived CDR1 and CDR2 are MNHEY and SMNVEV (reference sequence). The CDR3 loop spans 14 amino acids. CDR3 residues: CASSLLGQNNEQFF.

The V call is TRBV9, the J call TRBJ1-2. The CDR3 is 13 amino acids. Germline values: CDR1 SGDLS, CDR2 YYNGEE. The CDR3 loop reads CASSTGEMYGYTF.

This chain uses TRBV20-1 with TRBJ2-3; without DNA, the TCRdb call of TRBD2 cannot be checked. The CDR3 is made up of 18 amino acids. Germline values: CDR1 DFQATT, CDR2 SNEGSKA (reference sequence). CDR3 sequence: CSAREGTSGSRRTDTQYF.

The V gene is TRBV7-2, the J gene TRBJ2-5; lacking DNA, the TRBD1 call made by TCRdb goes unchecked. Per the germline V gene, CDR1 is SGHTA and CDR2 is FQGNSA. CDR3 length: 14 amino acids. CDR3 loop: CASSNNRGGETQYF.

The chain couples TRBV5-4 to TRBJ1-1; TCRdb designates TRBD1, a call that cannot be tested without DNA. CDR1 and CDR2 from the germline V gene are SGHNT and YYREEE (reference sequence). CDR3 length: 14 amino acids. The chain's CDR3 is CASSDPRGNTEAFF.

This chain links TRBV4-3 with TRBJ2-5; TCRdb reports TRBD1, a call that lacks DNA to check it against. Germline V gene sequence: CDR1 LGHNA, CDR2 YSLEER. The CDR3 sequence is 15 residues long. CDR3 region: CASSQDTGRKETQYF.

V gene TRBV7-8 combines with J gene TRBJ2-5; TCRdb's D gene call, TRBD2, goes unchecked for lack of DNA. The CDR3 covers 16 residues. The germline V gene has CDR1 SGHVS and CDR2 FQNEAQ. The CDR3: CASSFRLAGDRETQYF.

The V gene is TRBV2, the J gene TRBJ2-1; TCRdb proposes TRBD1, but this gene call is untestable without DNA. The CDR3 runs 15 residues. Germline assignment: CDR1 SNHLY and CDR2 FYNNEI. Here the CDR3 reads CASSDSDRGTYEQFF.

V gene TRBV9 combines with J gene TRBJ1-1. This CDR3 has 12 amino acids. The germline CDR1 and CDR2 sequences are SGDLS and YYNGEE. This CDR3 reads CASSVDGGSAFF.

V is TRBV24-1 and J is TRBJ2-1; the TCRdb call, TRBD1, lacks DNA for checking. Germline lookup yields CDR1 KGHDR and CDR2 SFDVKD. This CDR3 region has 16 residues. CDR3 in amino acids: CATSDRGQGARNEQFF.

The CDR3 region is CASSQNSYEQYF. V and J are TRBV6-2 or TRBV6-3 and TRBJ2-7. The length of the CDR3 is 12 residues. Germline V gene sequence: CDR1 MNHEY, CDR2 SVGEGT.

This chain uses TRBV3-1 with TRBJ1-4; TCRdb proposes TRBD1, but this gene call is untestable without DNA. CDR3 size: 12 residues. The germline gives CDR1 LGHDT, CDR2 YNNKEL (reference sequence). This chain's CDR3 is CASSQGREKLFF.

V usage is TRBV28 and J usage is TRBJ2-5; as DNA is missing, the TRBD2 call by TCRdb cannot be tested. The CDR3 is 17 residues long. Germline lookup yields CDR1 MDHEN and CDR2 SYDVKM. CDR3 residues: CASSTGLAGGRQETQYF. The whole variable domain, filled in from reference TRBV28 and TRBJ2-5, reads DVKVTQSSRYLVKRTGEKVFLECVQDMDHENMFWYRQDPGLGLRLIYFSYDVKMKEKGDIPEGYSVSREKKERFSLILESASTNQTSMYLCASSTGLAGGRQETQYFGPGTRLLVL.

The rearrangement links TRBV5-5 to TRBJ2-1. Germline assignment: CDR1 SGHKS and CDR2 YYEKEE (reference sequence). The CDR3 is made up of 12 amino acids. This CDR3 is CASSLNRNEQFF. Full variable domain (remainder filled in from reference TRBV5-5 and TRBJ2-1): DAGVTQSPTHLIKTRGQQVTLRCSPISGHKSVSWYQQVLGQGPQFIFQYYEKEERGRGNFPDRFSARQFPNYSSELNVNALLLGDSALYLCASSLNRNEQFFGPGTRLTVL.

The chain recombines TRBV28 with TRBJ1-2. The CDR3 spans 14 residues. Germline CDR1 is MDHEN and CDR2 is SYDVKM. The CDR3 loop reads CASSRGQLNYGYTF.

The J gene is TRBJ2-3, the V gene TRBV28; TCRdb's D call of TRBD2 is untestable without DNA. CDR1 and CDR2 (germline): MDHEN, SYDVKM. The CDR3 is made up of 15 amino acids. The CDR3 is CASSSSGLAVDTQYF.

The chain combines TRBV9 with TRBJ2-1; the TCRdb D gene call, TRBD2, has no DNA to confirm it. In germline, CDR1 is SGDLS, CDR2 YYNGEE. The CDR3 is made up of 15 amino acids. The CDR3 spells CASSVATGPGFEQFF.

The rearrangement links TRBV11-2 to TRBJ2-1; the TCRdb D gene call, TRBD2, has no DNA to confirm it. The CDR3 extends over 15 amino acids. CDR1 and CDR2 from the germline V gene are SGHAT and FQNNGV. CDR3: CASSIGLAGGNEQFF.

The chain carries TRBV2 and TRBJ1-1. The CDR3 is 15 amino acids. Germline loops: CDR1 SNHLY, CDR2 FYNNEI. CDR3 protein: CASSDIGLANTEAFF.

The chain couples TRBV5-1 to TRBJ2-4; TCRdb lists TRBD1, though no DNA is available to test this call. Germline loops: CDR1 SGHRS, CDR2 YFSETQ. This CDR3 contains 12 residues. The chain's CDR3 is CASSHGTNIQYF. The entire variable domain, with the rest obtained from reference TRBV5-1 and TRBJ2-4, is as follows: KAGVTQTPRYLIKTRGQQVTLSCSPISGHRSVSWYQQTPGQGLQFLFEYFSETQRNKGNFPGRFSGRQFSNSRSEMNVSTLELGDSALYLCASSHGTNIQYFGAGTRLSVL.

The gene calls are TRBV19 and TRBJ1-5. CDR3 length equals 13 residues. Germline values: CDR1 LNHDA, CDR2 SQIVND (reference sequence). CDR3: CASSWDLVSPQHF.

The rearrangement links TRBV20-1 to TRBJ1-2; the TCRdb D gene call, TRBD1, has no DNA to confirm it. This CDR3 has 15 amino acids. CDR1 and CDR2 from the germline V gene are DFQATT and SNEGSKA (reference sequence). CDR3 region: CSRGTGGGSGYGYTF.

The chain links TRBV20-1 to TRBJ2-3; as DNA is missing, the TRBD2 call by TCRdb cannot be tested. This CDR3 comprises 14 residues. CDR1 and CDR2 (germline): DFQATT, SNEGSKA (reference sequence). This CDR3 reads CSAKLAGGEDTQYF.

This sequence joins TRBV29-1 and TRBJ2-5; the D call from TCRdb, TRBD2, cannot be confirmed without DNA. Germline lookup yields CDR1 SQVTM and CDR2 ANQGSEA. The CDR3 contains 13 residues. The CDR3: CSVEVGGLETQYF.

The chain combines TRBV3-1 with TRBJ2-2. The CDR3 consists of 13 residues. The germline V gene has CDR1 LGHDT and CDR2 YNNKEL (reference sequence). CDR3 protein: CASSDLWVGELFF.